What follows describes a single T cell receptor (beta chain). Per germline, CDR1 DFQATT and CDR2 SNEGSKA (reference sequence). There are 15 residues in the CDR3. Trimming removed 2 bases from V and 4 bases from J, with 17 bases in between. This entry comes from a study of T cells in Graves' hyperthyroidism and ophthalmopathy. Amplification of TCR beta CDR3 regions used RNA as the template. The HTBI primer set drove a first-round RT-PCR of the TCR CDR3. TCRdb fed the multiplex PCR reads into MiXCR, producing one record per CDR3 protein. Seen here are about 49,000 distinct CDR3 sequences, approximately 58% observed once, and the top ten hold about 34%.

The clonotype originates from a man between 18 and 29 years old with Graves' hyperthyroidism. The source material was peripheral blood or thyroid tissue (not recorded which). V gene TRBV20-1 combines with J gene TRBJ1-2, with D possibly TRBD1 on 6 matching bases. CDR3 in amino acids: CSARLRGGGSYGYTF. For the CDR3, the DNA is TGCAGTGCTAGACTCAGGGGCGGGGGTAGCTATGGCTACACCTTC.